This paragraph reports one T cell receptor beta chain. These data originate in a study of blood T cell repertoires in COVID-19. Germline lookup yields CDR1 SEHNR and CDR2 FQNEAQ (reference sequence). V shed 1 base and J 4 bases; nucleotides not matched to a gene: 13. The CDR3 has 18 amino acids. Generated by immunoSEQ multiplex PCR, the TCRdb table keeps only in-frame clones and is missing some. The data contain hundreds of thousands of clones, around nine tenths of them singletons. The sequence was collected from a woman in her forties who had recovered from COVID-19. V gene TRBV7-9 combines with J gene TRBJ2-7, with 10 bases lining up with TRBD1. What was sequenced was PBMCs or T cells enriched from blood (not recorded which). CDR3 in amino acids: CASSLVAPTGGRGYEQYF. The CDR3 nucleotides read TGTGCCAGCAGCTTAGTTGCGCCGACAGGGGGCAGGGGGTACGAGCAGTACTTC.